This T cell receptor (beta chain) was captured by sequencing in a study of cytotoxic CD8 clonotypes in ibrutinib-treated CLL. In the study overall: Response samples came after a median about 11 months of treatment, range 6 to 36.

As concerns this clone: Its antigen remains unidentified.

Profiled with immunoSEQ multiplex PCR; TCRdb holds only in-frame clones, not every one. The sample carries fewer than 40,000 clones, 68% recorded once. V lost 3 bases, J lost 1 base, and 16 bases lay in between. This CDR3 spans 16 amino acids. Germline V gene data show CDR1 as SGHVS and CDR2 as FQNEAQ. Whole-study results and caveats: Baseline-level clonality went beyond age-matched healthy donors and moved in step with circulating CD8+ T-cell counts. Contraction or stability on treatment was seen for public clonotypes, which were uncommon. Clonality was elevated at ibrutinib response and had returned toward baseline at progression.

V and J are TRBV7-8 and TRBJ2-7; either TRBD1 or TRBD2 may supply D (5 bases each). The sample in question was PBMCs, obtained at disease progression, from a patient treated with ibrutinib. This clonotype was sampled from a human donor with chronic lymphocytic leukemia. Here the CDR3 DNA reads TGTGCCAGCAGCTTGGGGGTGTGGACGGGATCCTACGAGCAGTACTTC. Amino acids: CASSLGVWTGSYEQYF.